The next 9 T cell receptor beta chains were all read from a single sample in a study of naive and memory T cell subsets (dated by TCRdb to the late 2010s). On the study overall, not on this receptor specifically: A few larger clonotypes were present in naive repertoires, particularly the CD8 repertoires, and these clonotypes were possibly memory cells re-expressing CD45RA.

Their target antigens are unknown. To prepare the library, UMI-ligation and nested PCR was applied. TCRdb records Illumina MiSeq as the sequencer. To cover both TRBC1 and TRBC2, the beta constant-region primer consisted of an equimolar mix of two oligonucleotides. The ligated cDNA went through four rounds of PCR with nested alpha and beta constant-region primers together with the SP2 primer. The public reads were reanalyzed by TCRdb: fastp trimming at Q25, MiXCR alignment, in-frame beta chains only. CDR3 protein sequences are deduplicated, and each keeps its most common genes and DNA. The sample yields around 140,000 distinct CDR3 sequences; approximately 22% were counted once. The ten largest clones take up 0.1% to 0.11% of the sample. The source material was naive CD4+ T cells from blood. The label giving this sample's cell subset or site can be read as: naive T cells, CD45RA high CD27+. All receptors come from a human donor in good health.

Only a few counts were recorded for this clonotype. This chain links TRBV6-5 with TRBJ2-7; D is ambiguous. Trimming pared 2 bases from V and 3 bases from J, leaving 11 bases between. The CDR3 runs to 14 residues. Germline loops: CDR1 MNHEY, CDR2 SVGAGI. CDR3 sequence: CASSYRAPSYEQYF. In nucleotides, the CDR3 is TGTGCCAGCAGTTACAGGGCCCCCAGCTACGAGCAGTACTTC.

J is TRBJ2-1 and V is TRBV6-6; TRBD2 agrees at 10 bases. Germline-derived CDR1 and CDR2 are MNHNY and SVGAGI (reference sequence). J gave up 6 bases and V 0 bases, and 5 bases lay outside the gene matches. CDR3 length equals 16 residues. The DNA of the CDR3 is TGTGCCAGCAGTTACTCGAACAGCGGGAGGGCCAATGAGCAGTTCTTC. Translated, it gives CASSYSNSGRANEQFF.

This clonotype was seen only a few times. The chain has TRBV6-2 or TRBV6-3 and TRBJ1-1; D perhaps matches TRBD1 (6 bases). Trimming removed 5 bases at V and 5 bases at J, with 12 bases between. This CDR3 region has 13 residues. Germline loops: CDR1 MNHEY, CDR2 SVGEGT. CDR3 sequence: CASSRGSGTEAFF. The DNA of the CDR3 is TGTGCCAGCAGTAGGGGGTCGGGGACTGAAGCTTTCTTT.

This clonotype has at least ten counts. The rearrangement links TRBV19 to TRBJ2-1, with no clear D. The CDR3 runs 15 residues. Germline loops: CDR1 LNHDA, CDR2 SQIVND (reference sequence). The germline V and J ends were trimmed by 5 bases and 0 bases, with 11 bases remaining between them. The CDR3 DNA reads TGTGCCAGTAGTCCCGTCAGGAGCTCCTACAATGAGCAGTTCTTC. Its translation is CASSPVRSSYNEQFF.

This clonotype was detected only a few times. CDR3 sequence: CASSLGSGNQPQHF. The CDR3 DNA reads TGTGCCAGCAGCTTAGGAAGCGGAAATCAGCCCCAGCATTTT. The chain uses TRBV7-2 and TRBJ1-5; D is ambiguous. With 1 base removed from V and 4 bases from J, the gap between germline ends came to 8 bases. From germline, CDR1 is SGHTA and CDR2 FQGNSA. The CDR3 is made up of 14 amino acids.

The chain combines TRBV5-5 with TRBJ2-4; D is undetermined. V gave up 4 bases and J gave up 7 bases, with 12 bases separating them. Germline assignment: CDR1 SGHKS and CDR2 YYEKEE (reference sequence). This CDR3 comprises 13 residues. DNA for the CDR3: TGTGCCAGCAGCCCCGGTGGCAGGAACATTCAGTACTTC. This translates into CASSPGGRNIQYF.

CDR3 coding DNA: TGTGCCAGCAGTTACTCTCGGACAGGGGGCTACGAGCAGTACTTC. It specifies CASSYSRTGGYEQYF. The genes are TRBV6-5 and TRBJ2-7; 10 bases align to TRBD1. J was trimmed by 3 bases and V by 0 bases; bases with no gene match: 2. Per the germline V gene, CDR1 is MNHEY and CDR2 is SVGAGI. This CDR3 is 15 amino acids long.

There are a few counts of this clonotype. The chain recombines TRBV30 with TRBJ2-7, with D hard to call. The germline V and J ends were trimmed by 1 base and 1 base, with 5 bases remaining between them. CDR1 GTSNPN and CDR2 SVGIG come from the germline V gene (reference sequence). The CDR3 has 12 amino acids. CDR3 amino acids: CAWSGVSYEQYF. In DNA form, the CDR3 reads TGTGCCTGGAGTGGCGTTTCCTACGAGCAGTACTTC. The variable domain in full, with the rest retrieved from reference TRBV30 and TRBJ2-7, is SQTIHQWPATLVQPVGSPLSLECTVEGTSNPNLYWYRQAAGRGLQLLFYSVGIGQISSEVPQNLSASRPQDRQFILSSKKLLLSDSGFYLCAWSGVSYEQYFGPGTRLTVT.

This clonotype appeared many times. The chain joins TRBV11-2 to TRBJ2-1; 9 bases line up with TRBD2. In germline, CDR1 is SGHAT, CDR2 FQNNGV. V was clipped by 6 bases and J by 1 base; unmatched bases: 7. This CDR3 comprises 16 residues. The CDR3 DNA reads TGTGCCAGCAGTCCCCTAGCGGGATCATCCTACAATGAGCAGTTCTTC. Protein: CASSPLAGSSYNEQFF.